This note documents a single TCR beta chain sequence. Only in-frame clones appear in the TCRdb table, and some are missing; sequencing was by immunoSEQ multiplex PCR. Counted here are roughly 100,000 clones, around 90% occurring once; the ten biggest clones make up 3.1%. This specimen comes from a study of blood T cell repertoires in COVID-19. For the study at large: Sites in the United States, Italy and Spain provided acute and convalescent COVID-19 samples. PBMCs, B-cell-depleted T cells, or T cells provided the cDNA or gDNA that made up the material.

This TCR was sampled from a man aged 45 to 65 in a cohort sampled during active COVID-19. Sequencing input: peripheral blood.

The CDR3 loop is CASSDVGQRAGELFF. In nucleotides, the CDR3 is TGTGCCAGCAGTGACGTTGGACAGAGGGCAGGGGAGCTGTTTTTT. J is TRBJ2-2 and V is TRBV5-4, with a tentative D call TRBD1 (6 bases). This CDR3 is 15 amino acids long. Trimming left V 5 bases short and J 8 bases short, with 19 bases between. CDR1 and CDR2 from the germline V gene are SGHNT and YYREEE (reference sequence).